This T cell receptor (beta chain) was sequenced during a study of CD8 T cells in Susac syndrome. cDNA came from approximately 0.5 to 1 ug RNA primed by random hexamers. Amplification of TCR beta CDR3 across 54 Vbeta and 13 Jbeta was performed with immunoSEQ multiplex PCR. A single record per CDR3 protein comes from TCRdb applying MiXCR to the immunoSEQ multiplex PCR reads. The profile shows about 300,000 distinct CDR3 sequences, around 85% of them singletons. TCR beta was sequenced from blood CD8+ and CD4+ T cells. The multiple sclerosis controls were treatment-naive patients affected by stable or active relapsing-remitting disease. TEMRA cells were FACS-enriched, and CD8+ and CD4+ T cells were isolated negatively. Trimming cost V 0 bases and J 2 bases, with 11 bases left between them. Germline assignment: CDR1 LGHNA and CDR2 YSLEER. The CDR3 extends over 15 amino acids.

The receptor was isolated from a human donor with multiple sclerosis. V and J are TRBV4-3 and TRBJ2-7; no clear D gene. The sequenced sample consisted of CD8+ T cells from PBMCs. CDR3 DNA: TGCGCCAGCAGCCAAGATCGGGCGGCTACCTACGAGCAGTACTTC. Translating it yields CASSQDRAATYEQYF.